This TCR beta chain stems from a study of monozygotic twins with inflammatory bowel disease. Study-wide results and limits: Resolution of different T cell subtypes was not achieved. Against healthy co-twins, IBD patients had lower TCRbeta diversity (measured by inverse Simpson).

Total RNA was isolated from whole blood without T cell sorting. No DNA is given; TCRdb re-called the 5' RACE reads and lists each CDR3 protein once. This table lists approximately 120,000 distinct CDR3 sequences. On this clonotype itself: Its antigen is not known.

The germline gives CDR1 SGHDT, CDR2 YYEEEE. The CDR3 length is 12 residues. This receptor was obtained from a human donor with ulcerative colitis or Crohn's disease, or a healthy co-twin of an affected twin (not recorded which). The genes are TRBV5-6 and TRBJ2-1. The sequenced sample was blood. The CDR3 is CASSRLASEQFF.